This TCR beta chain is from a study of post-analysis software for immune sequencing data. Whole-study findings and limits: Elevated frequency relative to controls characterized roughly 5 TRBV segments in patients, TRBV5-6, TRBV5-1 and TRBV20-1 among them.

Carried by the TCR beta cDNA libraries were unique molecular identifiers. TCRdb redid the calling of the PCR reads with MiXCR, one entry per CDR3 protein. Seen here are 450,000 to 700,000 distinct CDR3 sequences, 44% observed once, and the top ten hold around 1.7%. With 3 bases clipped from V and 0 bases from J, the junction kept 7 bases outside the gene matches. The CDR3 has 15 residues. The germline gives CDR1 DFQATT, CDR2 SNEGSKA (reference sequence). As concerns this clonotype: The target antigen is unknown.

J is TRBJ2-7 and V is TRBV20-1; 8 positions match TRBD1. Sequenced sample: blood. This clonotype was obtained from a girl aged 5 to 17 with multiple sclerosis. CDR3: CSARGFGQGSYEQYF. CDR3 bases: TGCAGTGCTAGGGGTTTCGGACAGGGCTCCTACGAGCAGTACTTC.